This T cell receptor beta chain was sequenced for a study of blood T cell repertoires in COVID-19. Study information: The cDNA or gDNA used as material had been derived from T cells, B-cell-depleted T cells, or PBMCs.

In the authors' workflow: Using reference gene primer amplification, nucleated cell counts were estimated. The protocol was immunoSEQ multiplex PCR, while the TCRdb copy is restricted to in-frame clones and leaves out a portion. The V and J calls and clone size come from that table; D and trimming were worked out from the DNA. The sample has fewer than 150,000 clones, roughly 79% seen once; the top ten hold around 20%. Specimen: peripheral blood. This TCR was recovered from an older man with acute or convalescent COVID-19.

In nucleotides, the CDR3 is TGCGCCAGCAGCTTTGGGCAGGGTGGGAACACTGAAGCTTTCTTT. It is translated as CASSFGQGGNTEAFF. This chain links TRBV5-1 with TRBJ1-1, with a tentative D call TRBD1 (5 bases). CDR1 SGHRS and CDR2 YFSETQ come from the germline V gene. V lost 2 bases and J 1 base, leaving 12 bases between the germline ends. CDR3 size: 15 residues.